This T cell receptor beta chain was sequenced in a study of blood T cell repertoires in COVID-19. Per the original data handling: Estimates of nucleated cell counts were drawn from the amplification of reference gene primers. TCRdb's copy holds only in-frame clones and misses some; the assay was immunoSEQ multiplex PCR. Clone size and V and J calls were adopted from that table, with D and trimming inferred from the DNA. The sample shows 40,000 to 45,000 clones, about 89% of them seen only once. Losses at the gene ends were 0 bases for V and 3 bases for J; bases not matched to a gene: 4. Germline-derived CDR1 and CDR2 are SGDLS and YYNGEE. CDR3 size: 16 residues.

Material for sequencing was peripheral blood. This sequence joins TRBV9 and TRBJ2-5; TRBD2 aligns across 11 bases. This clonotype originated in a man aged 45-60 years with active COVID-19. The CDR3 spells CASSVVASGGKETQYF. In DNA, the CDR3 is TGTGCCAGCAGCGTAGTGGCTAGCGGGGGGAAAGAGACCCAGTACTTC.